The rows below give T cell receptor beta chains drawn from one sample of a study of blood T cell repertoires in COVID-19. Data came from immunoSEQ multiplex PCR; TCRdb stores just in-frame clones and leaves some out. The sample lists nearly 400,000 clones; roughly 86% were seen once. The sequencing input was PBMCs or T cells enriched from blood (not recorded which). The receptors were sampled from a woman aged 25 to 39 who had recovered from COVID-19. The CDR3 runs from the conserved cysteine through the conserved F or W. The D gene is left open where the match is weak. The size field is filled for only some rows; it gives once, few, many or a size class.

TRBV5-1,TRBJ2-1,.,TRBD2,CASSLEVGEGLNEQFF,TGCGCCAGCAGCTTGGAGGTCGGGGAGGGCTTGAATGAGCAGTTCTTC
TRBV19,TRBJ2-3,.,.,CASSVQAFDTDTQYF,TGTGCCAGTTCCGTACAGGCTTTTGACACAGATACGCAGTATTTT
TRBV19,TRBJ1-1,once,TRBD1,CASSIGGQGTDGAFF,TGTGCCAGTAGTATAGGTGGACAGGGAACCGATGGGGCTTTCTTT
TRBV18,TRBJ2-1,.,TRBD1,CASSPLPAGGGGYEQFF,TGTGCCAGCTCACCACTTCCCGCAGGGGGCGGTGGGTATGAGCAGTTCTTC
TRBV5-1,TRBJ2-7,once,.,CASSLGSDIYEQYF,TGCGCCAGCAGCTTGGGTAGCGATATCTACGAGCAGTACTTC
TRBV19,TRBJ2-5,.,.,CASSIDRRRAQYF,TGTGCCAGTAGTATAGATCGCCGCCGGGCCCAGTACTTC
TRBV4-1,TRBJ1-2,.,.,CASSHGINYGYTF,TGCGCCAGCAGCCACGGGATCAACTATGGCTACACCTTC
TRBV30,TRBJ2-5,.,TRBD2,CAWDLAGETQYF,TGTGCCTGGGATTTAGCGGGAGAGACCCAGTACTTC
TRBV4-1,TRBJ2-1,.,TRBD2,CASSQVFRGGYNEQFF,TGCGCCAGCAGCCAAGTGTTTCGCGGGGGTTACAATGAGCAGTTCTTC
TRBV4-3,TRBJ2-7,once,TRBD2,CASSPALAGDYEQYF,TGCGCCAGCAGCCCCGCCCTAGCGGGGGACTACGAGCAGTACTTC
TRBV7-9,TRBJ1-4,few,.,CASSFTRVSSEKLFF,TGTGCCAGCAGCTTTACAAGAGTATCTAGTGAAAAACTGTTTTTT
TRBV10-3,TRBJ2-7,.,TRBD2,CAISEGSGRSYEQYF,TGTGCCATCAGTGAGGGCAGCGGGAGATCCTACGAGCAGTACTTC
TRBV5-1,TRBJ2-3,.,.,CASSTGGSDTQYF,TGCGCCAGCAGCACGGGGGGCTCAGATACGCAGTATTTT
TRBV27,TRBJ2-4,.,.,CASSSIDSWQNIQYF,TGTGCCAGCAGTTCCATCGACAGTTGGCAAAACATTCAGTACTTC
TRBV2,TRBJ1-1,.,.,CATGLEGTTEAFF,TGTGCCACAGGGTTGGAGGGGACCACTGAAGCTTTCTTT
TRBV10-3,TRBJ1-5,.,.,CAISALGGEFQGNQPQHF,TGTGCCATCAGTGCCTTAGGAGGAGAGTTTCAGGGGAATCAGCCCCAGCATTTT
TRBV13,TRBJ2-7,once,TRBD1,CASSRGQGPSYEQYF,TGTGCCAGCAGCCGAGGACAGGGCCCCTCCTACGAGCAGTACTTC
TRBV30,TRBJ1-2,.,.,CAWGSGANYGYTF,TGTGCCTGGGGGTCCGGGGCTAACTATGGCTACACCTTC
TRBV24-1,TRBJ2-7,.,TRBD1,CATSDSLRDSTYEQYF,TGTGCCACCAGTGACTCACTCCGGGACAGTACCTACGAGCAGTACTTC
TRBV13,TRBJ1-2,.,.,CASSDSNNYGYTF,TGTGCCAGCAGCGACTCGAACAACTATGGCTACACCTTC
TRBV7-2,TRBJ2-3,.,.,CASSLAFGAGDTQYF,TGTGCCAGCAGCTTAGCGTTTGGGGCTGGAGATACGCAGTATTTT
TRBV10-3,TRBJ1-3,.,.,CAIERTRMENTIYF,TGTGCCATAGAGAGGACACGGATGGAAAACACCATATATTTT
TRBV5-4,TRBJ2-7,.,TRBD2,CASNGGADEQYF,TGTGCCAGCAACGGGGGGGCAGACGAGCAGTACTTC
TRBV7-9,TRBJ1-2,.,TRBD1,CASSRQGRRGYTF,TGTGCCAGCAGCCGACAGGGCCGGAGAGGCTACACCTTC
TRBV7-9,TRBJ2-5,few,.,CASSLASYQETQYF,TGTGCCAGCAGCTTAGCCTCCTACCAAGAGACCCAGTACTTC
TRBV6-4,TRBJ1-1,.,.,CASSAERNTEAFF,TGTGCCAGCAGTGCTGAGAGGAACACTGAAGCTTTCTTT
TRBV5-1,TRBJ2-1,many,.,CASSLRLAIYNEQFF,TGCGCCAGCAGCTTACGCCTAGCGATCTACAATGAGCAGTTCTTC
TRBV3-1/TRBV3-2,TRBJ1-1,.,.,CASSQLQGTTEAFF,TGTGCCAGCAGCCAGTTACAGGGTACCACTGAAGCTTTCTTT
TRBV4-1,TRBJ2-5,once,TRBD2,CASSPSLAGGQETQYF,TGCGCCAGCAGTCCAAGTTTAGCGGGGGGCCAAGAGACCCAGTACTTC
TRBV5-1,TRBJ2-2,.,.,CASSLLAGTDTGELFF,TGCGCCAGCAGCTTGTTGGCGGGGACGGACACCGGGGAGCTGTTTTTT
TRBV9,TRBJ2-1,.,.,CASSVGAADNEQFF,TGTGCCAGCAGCGTAGGGGCCGCCGACAATGAGCAGTTCTTC
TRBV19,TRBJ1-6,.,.,CASSIAQKSPLHF,TGTGCCAGTAGTATAGCACAAAAGTCACCCCTCCACTTT
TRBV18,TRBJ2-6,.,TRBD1,CASSTGGSGANVLTF,TGTGCCAGCTCAACAGGGGGCTCTGGGGCCAACGTCCTGACTTTC
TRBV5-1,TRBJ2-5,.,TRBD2,CASSLFSGAIQETQYF,TGCGCCAGCAGCTTGTTTAGCGGGGCAATCCAAGAGACCCAGTACTTC
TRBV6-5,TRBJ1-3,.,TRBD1,CASSYSRGPGNTIYF,TGTGCCAGCAGTTACTCGAGGGGGCCAGGAAACACCATATATTTT
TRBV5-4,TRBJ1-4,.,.,CASSLMGGEKLFF,TGTGCCAGCAGCTTGATGGGGGGTGAAAAACTGTTTTTT
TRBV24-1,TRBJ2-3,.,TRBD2,CATSDLGLAGGYTDTQYF,TGTGCCACCAGTGATCTGGGACTAGCGGGAGGTTATACAGATACGCAGTATTTT
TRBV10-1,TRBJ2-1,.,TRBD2,CASSDGRGSFYNEQFF,TGCGCCAGCAGTGACGGGAGGGGGAGTTTTTACAATGAGCAGTTCTTC
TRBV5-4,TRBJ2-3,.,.,CASSFGDTDTQYF,TGTGCCAGCAGCTTCGGGGACACAGATACGCAGTATTTT
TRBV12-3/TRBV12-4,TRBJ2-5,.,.,CASSLRGQETQYF,TGTGCCAGCAGTTTACGAGGCCAAGAGACCCAGTACTTC
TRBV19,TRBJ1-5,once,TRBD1,CASGKTGMGNQPQHF,TGTGCCAGTGGGAAGACAGGGATGGGCAATCAGCCCCAGCATTTT
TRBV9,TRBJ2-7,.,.,CASSLDSTPYYEQYF,TGTGCCAGCAGCTTAGACAGCACCCCATACTACGAGCAGTACTTC
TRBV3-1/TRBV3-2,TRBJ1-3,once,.,CASSETASGNTIYF,TGTGCCAGCAGCGAAACAGCCTCTGGAAACACCATATATTTT
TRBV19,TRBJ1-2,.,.,CASSIRTANYGYTF,TGTGCCAGTAGTATACGGACAGCCAACTATGGCTACACCTTC
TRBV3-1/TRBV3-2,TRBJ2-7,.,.,CASSQGRSYEQYF,TGTGCCAGCAGCCAAGGGCGGTCCTACGAGCAGTACTTC
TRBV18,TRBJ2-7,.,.,CASSPLPGSSYEQYF,TGTGCCAGCTCACCACTCCCGGGAAGCTCCTACGAGCAGTACTTC
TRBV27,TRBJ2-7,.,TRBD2,CASSSASGTPFAYEQYF,TGTGCCAGCAGTTCGGCTAGCGGGACTCCTTTTGCGTACGAGCAGTACTTC
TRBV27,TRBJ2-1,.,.,CASRQADSSYNEQFF,TGTGCCAGCAGACAAGCGGACAGCTCCTACAATGAGCAGTTCTTC
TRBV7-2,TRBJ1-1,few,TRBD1,CASSLTGVRTEAFF,TGTGCCAGCAGCCTGACAGGGGTGCGTACTGAAGCTTTCTTT
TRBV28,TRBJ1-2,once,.,CAIRGAGLYGYTF,TGTGCCATCCGGGGGGCAGGGCTCTATGGCTACACCTTC